Presented here are 3 T cell receptor beta chains from one specimen sequenced in a study of T cells after yellow fever vaccination. TCRdb re-called the 5' RACE reads with MiXCR, one entry per CDR3 protein. The table records a few hundred thousand distinct CDR3 sequences, 3.6% of them present only once. The sequencing here drew on PBMCs, taken on the day of the yellow fever booster vaccination. All receptors derive from a man between 18 and 35 years old who received the YFV17D yellow fever vaccine.

This chain connects TRBV5-1 to TRBJ1-1, with D uncertain. Per the germline V gene, CDR1 is SGHRS and CDR2 is YFSETQ. Trimming shortened V by 0 bases and J by 7 bases, and 10 bases separated the two germline ends. This CDR3 has 13 residues. CDR3 residues: CASSLGTVNEAFF. Here the CDR3 DNA reads TGCGCCAGCAGCTTGGGTACAGTAAATGAAGCTTTCTTT.

In its sample, this clonotype was seen a few times. This rearrangement joins TRBV4-1 to TRBJ1-2; D is ambiguous. Deletions cut 3 bases from V and 4 bases from J, with 18 bases between. The CDR3 totals 16 residues. Germline values: CDR1 MGHRA, CDR2 YSYEKL. The CDR3, as DNA: TGCGCCAGCAGCCATAAAAGTTCACAGAGCGTCTATGGCTACACCTTC. Amino acids: CASSHKSSQSVYGYTF.

There are many counts of this clonotype. V and J are TRBV20-1 and TRBJ1-2; 7 bases are shared with TRBD1. The V gene's germline CDR1 is DFQATT and CDR2 SNEGSKA (reference sequence). Trimming took 4 bases from V and 6 from J; bases not matched to a gene: 11. The CDR3 spans 14 residues. The CDR3 DNA is TGCAGTGCTACCACGGGGGACAGCTTGCATGGCTACACCTTC. Translating gives CSATTGDSLHGYTF.